This T cell receptor (beta chain) was found in a study of cytomegalovirus exposure and HLA in healthy donors. Method: immunoSEQ multiplex PCR; TCRdb's copy keeps in-frame clones and lacks some. The top ten clones hold 1% to 1.5% of a sample with roughly 300,000 clones, approximately 86% of them seen once. Germline CDR1 PRHDT, CDR2 FYEKMQ (reference sequence). The CDR3 length is 13 residues. V was pared by 5 bases and J by 2 bases, with 1 base of the junction left unmatched. This clone has at least ten counts. The chain uses TRBV13 and TRBJ2-7; 9 nucleotides line up with TRBD2. Source material: PBMCs. The clonotype comes from a woman aged 25 to 39 in good health and CMV-seropositive. CDR3 nucleotides: TGTGCCAGCAGCGGCGGGGGGGCCTACGAGCAGTACTTC. Translated: CASSGGGAYEQYF.